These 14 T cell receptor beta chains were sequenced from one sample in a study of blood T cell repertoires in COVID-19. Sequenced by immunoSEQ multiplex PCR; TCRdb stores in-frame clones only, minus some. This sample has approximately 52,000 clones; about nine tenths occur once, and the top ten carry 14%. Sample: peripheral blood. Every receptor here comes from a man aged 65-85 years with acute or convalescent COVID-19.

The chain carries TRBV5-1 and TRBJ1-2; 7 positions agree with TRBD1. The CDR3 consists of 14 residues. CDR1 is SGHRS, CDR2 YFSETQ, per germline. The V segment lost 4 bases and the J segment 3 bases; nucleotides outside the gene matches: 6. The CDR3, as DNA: TGCGCCAGCAGCGAGACAGGGTCGGACTATGGCTACACCTTC. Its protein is CASSETGSDYGYTF.

CDR3 amino acids: CASSPTGMKAGELFF. CDR3 DNA sequence: TGTGCCAGCAGCCCCACAGGGATGAAGGCCGGGGAGCTGTTTTTT. The chain employs TRBV5-4 and TRBJ2-2; D may be TRBD1 (6 bases). Trimming took 4 bases from V and 6 from J, leaving 16 bases between them. Germline assignment: CDR1 SGHNT and CDR2 YYREEE (reference sequence). This CDR3 comprises 15 residues.

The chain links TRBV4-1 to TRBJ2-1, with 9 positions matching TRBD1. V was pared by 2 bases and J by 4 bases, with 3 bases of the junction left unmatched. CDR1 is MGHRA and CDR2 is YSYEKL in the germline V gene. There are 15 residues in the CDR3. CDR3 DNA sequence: TGCGCCAGCAGCCAATTAGGACAGGGGTACAATGAGCAGTTCTTC. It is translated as CASSQLGQGYNEQFF.

The CDR3 bases are TGTGCCAGCAGCTCACCTCAGGGGTGGCATGGCTACACCTTC. Protein sequence: CASSSPQGWHGYTF. The V call is TRBV11-2, the J call TRBJ1-2; possible D gene TRBD1, 6 bases. The CDR3 consists of 14 residues. Germline values: CDR1 SGHAT, CDR2 FQNNGV. V gave up 4 bases and J gave up 6 bases, with 15 bases separating them.

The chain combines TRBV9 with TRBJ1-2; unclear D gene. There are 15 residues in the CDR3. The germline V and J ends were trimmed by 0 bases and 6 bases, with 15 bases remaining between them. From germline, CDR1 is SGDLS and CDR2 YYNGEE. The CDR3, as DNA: TGTGCCAGCAGCGTAGCTACAGCCCCATGGGATGGCTACACCTTC. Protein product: CASSVATAPWDGYTF.

CDR3 nucleotides: TGCGCCAGCAGCCTGGGGGACAGTAAAAACATTCAGTACTTC. Its translation: CASSLGDSKNIQYF. This rearrangement joins TRBV4-3 to TRBJ2-4; 7 nucleotides match TRBD1. Germline V gives CDR1 LGHNA, CDR2 YSLEER. The length of the CDR3 is 14 residues. With V trimmed by 4 bases and J by 4 bases, 4 bases remained unmatched.

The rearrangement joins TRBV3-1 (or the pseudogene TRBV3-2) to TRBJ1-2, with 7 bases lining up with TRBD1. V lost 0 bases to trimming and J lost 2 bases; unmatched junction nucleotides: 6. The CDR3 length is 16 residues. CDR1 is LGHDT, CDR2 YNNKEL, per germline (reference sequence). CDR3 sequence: CASSQEALQGNYGYTF. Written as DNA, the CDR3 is TGTGCCAGCAGCCAAGAAGCTTTACAGGGGAACTATGGCTACACCTTC.

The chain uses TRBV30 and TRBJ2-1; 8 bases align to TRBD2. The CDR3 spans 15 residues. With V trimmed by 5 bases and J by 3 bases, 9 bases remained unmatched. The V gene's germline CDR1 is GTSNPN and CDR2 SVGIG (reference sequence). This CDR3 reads CAWGTISGSYNEQFF. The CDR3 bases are TGTGCCTGGGGGACCATAAGCGGGAGCTACAATGAGCAGTTCTTC. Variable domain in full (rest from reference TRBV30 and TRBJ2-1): SQTIHQWPATLVQPVGSPLSLECTVEGTSNPNLYWYRQAAGRGLQLLFYSVGIGQISSEVPQNLSASRPQDRQFILSSKKLLLSDSGFYLCAWGTISGSYNEQFFGPGTRLTVL.

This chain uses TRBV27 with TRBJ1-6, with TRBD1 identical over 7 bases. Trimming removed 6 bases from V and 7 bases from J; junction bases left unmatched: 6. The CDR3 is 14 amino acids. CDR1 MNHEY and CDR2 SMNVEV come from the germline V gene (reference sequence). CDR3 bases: TGTGCCAGCAGGCCGGGACAGAGGAATTCACCCCTCCACTTT. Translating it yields CASRPGQRNSPLHF.

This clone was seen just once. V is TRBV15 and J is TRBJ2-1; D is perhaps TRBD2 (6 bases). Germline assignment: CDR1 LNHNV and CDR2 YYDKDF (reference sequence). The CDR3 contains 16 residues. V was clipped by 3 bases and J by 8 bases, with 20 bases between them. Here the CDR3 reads CATSRGTTRGSYEQFF. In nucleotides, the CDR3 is TGTGCCACCAGCAGGGGAACGACTAGAGGTTCCTATGAGCAGTTCTTC.

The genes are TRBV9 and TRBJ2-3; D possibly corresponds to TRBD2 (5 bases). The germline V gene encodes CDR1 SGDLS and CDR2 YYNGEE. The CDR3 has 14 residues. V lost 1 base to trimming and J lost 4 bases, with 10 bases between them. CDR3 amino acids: CASSVWRAADTQYF. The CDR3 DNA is TGTGCCAGCAGCGTATGGCGGGCGGCAGATACGCAGTATTTT.

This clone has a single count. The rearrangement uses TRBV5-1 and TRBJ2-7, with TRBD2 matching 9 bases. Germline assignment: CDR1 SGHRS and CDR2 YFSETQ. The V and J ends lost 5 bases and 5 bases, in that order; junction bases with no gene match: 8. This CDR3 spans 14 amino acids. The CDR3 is CASSFASGTDEQYF. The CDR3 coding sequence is TGCGCCAGCAGTTTCGCTAGCGGGACGGACGAGCAGTACTTC. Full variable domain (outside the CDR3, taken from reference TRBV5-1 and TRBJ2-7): KAGVTQTPRYLIKTRGQQVTLSCSPISGHRSVSWYQQTPGQGLQFLFEYFSETQRNKGNFPGRFSGRQFSNSRSEMNVSTLELGDSALYLCASSFASGTDEQYFGPGTRLTVT.

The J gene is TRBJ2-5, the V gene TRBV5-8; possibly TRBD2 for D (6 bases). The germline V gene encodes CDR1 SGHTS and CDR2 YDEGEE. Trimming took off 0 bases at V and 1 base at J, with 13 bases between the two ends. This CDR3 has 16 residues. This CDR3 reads CASSLAPGLSQETQYF. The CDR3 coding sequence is TGTGCCAGCAGCTTGGCCCCGGGACTGAGCCAAGAGACCCAGTACTTC.

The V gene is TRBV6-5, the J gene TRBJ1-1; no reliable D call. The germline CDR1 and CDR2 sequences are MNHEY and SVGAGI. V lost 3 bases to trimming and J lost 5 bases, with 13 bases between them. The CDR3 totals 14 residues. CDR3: CASSYKPEGTEAFF. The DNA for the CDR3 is TGTGCCAGCAGTTATAAGCCTGAGGGAACTGAAGCTTTCTTT.